This T cell receptor beta chain originates from a study of T cells in localized non-small cell lung cancer. Findings of the study overall: Patients showing higher blood T cell density tended to see longer overall survival. Only one tumor region was sequenced, so heterogeneity remains possible. The appearance of a median 57 of the top 100 tumor clones was seen in adjacent lung. It was uninvolved adjacent lung that showed the highest T cell clonality, exceeding tumor.

Germline CDR1 reads LNHDA; CDR2 reads SQIVND (reference sequence). V lost 5 bases and J lost 5, with 6 bases in between. This CDR3 region has 12 residues. The protocol was immunoSEQ multiplex PCR, while the TCRdb copy is restricted to in-frame clones and leaves out a portion. Of approximately 30,000 clones listed, around 90% are singletons. This clone was detected a few times. The antigen is undetermined. The TCR was taken from a female donor over 55 with stage II lung adenocarcinoma. The V gene is TRBV19, the J gene TRBJ1-4; D is unclear. This material consisted of peripheral blood mononuclear cells, taken before any cancer treatment. In DNA, the CDR3 is TGTGCCAGTAGTCCCAGGAATGAAAAACTGTTTTTT. This translates into CASSPRNEKLFF.